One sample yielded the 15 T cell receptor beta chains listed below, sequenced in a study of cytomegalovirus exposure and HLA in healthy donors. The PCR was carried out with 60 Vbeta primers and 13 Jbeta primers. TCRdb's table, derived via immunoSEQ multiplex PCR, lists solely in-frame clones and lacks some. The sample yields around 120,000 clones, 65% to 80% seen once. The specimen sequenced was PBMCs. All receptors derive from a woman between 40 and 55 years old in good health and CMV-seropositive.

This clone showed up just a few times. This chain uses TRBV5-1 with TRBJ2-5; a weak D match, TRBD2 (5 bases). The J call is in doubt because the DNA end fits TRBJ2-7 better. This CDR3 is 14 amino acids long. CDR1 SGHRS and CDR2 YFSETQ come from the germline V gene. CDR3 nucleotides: TGCGCCAGCAGCTTGGGGGGAGACTCCTACGAGCAGTACTTC. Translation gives CASSLGGDSYEQYF.

The CDR3 nucleotides read TGCGCCAGCAGCCAAGATATCGACAATGAGCAGTTCTTC. This codes for CASSQDIDNEQFF. The V call is TRBV4-1, the J call TRBJ2-1; D not certain. The CDR3 covers 13 residues. The V gene's germline CDR1 is MGHRA and CDR2 YSYEKL. The V and J ends lost 0 bases and 5 bases respectively, with 5 bases between them.

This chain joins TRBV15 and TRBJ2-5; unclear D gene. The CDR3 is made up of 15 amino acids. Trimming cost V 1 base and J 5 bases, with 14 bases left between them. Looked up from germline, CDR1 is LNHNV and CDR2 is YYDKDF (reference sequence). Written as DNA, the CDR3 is TGTGCCACCAGCAGAGGCGGCGCTAACGGGGAGACCCAGTACTTC. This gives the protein CATSRGGANGETQYF.

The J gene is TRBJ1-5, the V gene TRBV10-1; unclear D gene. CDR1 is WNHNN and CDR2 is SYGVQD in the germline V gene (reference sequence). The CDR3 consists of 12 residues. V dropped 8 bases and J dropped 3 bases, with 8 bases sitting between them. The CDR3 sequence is CASCRYNQPQHF. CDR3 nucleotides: TGCGCCAGCTGTCGCTACAATCAGCCCCAGCATTTT.

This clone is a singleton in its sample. The CDR3 loop is CASRSPGTGIEKLFF. In DNA form, the CDR3 reads TGTGCCAGTAGATCTCCCGGGACAGGGATTGAAAAACTGTTTTTT. V and J are TRBV19 and TRBJ1-4; 9 bases map to TRBD1. The V segment lost 6 bases and the J segment 7 bases; nucleotides outside the gene matches: 9. Looked up from germline, CDR1 is LNHDA and CDR2 is SQIVND (reference sequence). CDR3 length equals 15 residues.

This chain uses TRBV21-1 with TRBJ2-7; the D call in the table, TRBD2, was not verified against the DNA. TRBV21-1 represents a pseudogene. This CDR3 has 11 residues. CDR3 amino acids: CASSPYLEQYF. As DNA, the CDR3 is TGTGCCAGCAGCCCCTATTTGGAGCAGTACTTC.

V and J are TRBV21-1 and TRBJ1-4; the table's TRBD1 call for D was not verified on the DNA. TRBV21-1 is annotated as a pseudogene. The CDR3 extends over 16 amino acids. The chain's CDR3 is CASSKAGQGANEKLFF. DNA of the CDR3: TGTGCCAGCAGCAAAGCAGGACAGGGAGCAAATGAAAAACTGTTTTTT.

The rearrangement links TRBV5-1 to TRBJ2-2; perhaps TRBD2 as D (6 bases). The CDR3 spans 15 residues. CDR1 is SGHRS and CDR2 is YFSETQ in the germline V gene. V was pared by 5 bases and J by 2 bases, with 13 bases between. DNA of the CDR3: TGCGCCAGCAGGAGTGACGGGAGTAACACCGGGGAGCTGTTTTTT. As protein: CASRSDGSNTGELFF.

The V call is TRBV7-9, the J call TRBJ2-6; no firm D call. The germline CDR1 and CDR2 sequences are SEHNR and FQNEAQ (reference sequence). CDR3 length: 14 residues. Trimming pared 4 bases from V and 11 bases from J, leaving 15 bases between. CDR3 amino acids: CASSSQEPLHVLTF. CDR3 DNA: TGTGCCAGCAGCTCCCAGGAACCTCTCCACGTCCTGACTTTC.

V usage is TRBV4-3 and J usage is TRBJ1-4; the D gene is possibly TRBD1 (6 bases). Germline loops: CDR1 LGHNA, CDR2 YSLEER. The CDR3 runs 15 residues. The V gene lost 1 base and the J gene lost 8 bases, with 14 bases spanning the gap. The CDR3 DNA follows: TGCGCCAGCAGCCAAGGTGGGGGGGCTTGGGAAAAACTGTTTTTT. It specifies CASSQGGGAWEKLFF.

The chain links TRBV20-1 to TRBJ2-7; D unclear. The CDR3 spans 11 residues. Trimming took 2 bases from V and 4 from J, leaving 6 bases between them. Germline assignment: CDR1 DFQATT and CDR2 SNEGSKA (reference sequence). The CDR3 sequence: CSARPDYEQYF. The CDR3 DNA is TGCAGTGCTAGACCAGATTACGAGCAGTACTTC.

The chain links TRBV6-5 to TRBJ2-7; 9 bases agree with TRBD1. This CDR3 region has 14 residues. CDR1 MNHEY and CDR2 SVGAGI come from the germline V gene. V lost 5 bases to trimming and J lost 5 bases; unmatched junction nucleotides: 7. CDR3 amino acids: CASSPGTGYDEQYF. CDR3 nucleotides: TGTGCCAGCAGTCCCGGGACAGGGTACGACGAGCAGTACTTC.

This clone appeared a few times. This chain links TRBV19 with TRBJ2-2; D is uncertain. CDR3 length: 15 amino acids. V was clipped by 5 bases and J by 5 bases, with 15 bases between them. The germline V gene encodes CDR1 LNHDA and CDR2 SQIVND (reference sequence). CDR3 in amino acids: CASSPLGSRTGELFF. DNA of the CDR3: TGTGCCAGTAGTCCTCTGGGTAGCCGAACCGGGGAGCTGTTTTTT.

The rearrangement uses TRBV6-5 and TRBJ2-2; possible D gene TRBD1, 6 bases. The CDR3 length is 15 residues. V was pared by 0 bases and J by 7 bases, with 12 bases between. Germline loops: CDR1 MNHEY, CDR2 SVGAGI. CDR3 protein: CASSYSTTGIGELFF. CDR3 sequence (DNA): TGTGCCAGCAGTTACTCGACAACAGGGATCGGGGAGCTGTTTTTT.

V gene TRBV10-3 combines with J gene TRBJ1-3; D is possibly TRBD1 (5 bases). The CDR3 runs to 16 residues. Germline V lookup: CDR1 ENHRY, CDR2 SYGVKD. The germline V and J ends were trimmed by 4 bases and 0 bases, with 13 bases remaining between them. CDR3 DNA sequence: TGTGCCATCAGTGCTCGGGGGGGGTCCTCTGGAAACACCATATATTTT. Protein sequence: CAISARGGSSGNTIYF.